The present T cell receptor beta chain was sequenced within a study of blood T cell repertoires in COVID-19. Across the study: Acute-phase and convalescent COVID-19 samples originated in the United States, Italy and Spain.

Individuals drawn from about 26 US areas were roughly 18 to 95 years old. Assignments of participants to cohorts depended upon their own reported clinical history. Original analysis: Reference gene primer amplification gave nucleated cell count estimates. Profiling relied on immunoSEQ multiplex PCR, and the TCRdb table lists in-frame clones only, not all of them. The V and J calls and clone size come from that table; D and trimming were worked out from the DNA. This table holds under 250,000 clones, around 84% found once. The material sequenced was PBMCs or T cells enriched from blood (not recorded which). The origin of this receptor is a man aged 25-40 years with acute COVID-19.

CDR3 protein: CASSDSFEAGELFF. CDR3 nucleotides: TGTGCCAGCAGTGACTCTTTCGAGGCCGGGGAGCTGTTTTTT. This chain joins TRBV6-4 and TRBJ2-2, with D hard to call. The CDR3 has 14 residues. V gave up 0 bases and J gave up 6 bases, with 8 bases separating them. Germline assignment: CDR1 MRHNA and CDR2 SNTAGT.